Listed below are T cell receptor beta chains from one sample, sequenced in a study of blood T cell repertoires in COVID-19. TCRdb keeps only in-frame clones here, not all; method: immunoSEQ multiplex PCR. The table shows about 68,000 clones, with 89% occurring only once. The sequencing input was peripheral blood. Receptor source: a man in his fifties or sixties with active COVID-19. Both conserved end residues are part of each CDR3. A D gene is named only where the DNA matches it firmly. The size of a clone is reported for some rows only, either as once, few or many, or as a class for expanded clones.

>TRBD2|TRBJ2-3|TRBV6-2/TRBV6-3|.
TGTGCCAGCAGTCCCGGGACTAGCGGGGCGGATACGCAGTATTTT
CASSPGTSGADTQYF
>.|TRBJ1-5|TRBV4-1|few
TGCGCCAGCAGCCTAGAGCACAGTAGCAATCAGCCCCAGCATTTT
CASSLEHSSNQPQHF
>TRBD2|TRBJ2-5|TRBV11-2|.
TGTGCCAGCAGCTTACTTCTAGCGGGGGGAGGGGAGACCCAGTACTTC
CASSLLLAGGGETQYF
>TRBD1|TRBJ2-7|TRBV11-2|.
TGTGCCAGCAGCTTGGGAAGTGACAGGGGGTACGAGCAGTACTTC
CASSLGSDRGYEQYF
>.|TRBJ1-6|TRBV11-3|.
TGTGCCAGCAGCTTAAAGCATAATTCACCCCTCCACTTT
CASSLKHNSPLHF
>TRBD1|TRBJ2-2|TRBV7-2|.
TGTGCCAGCAGCTCGGGACAGGCTCCCGGGGAGCTGTTTTTT
CASSSGQAPGELFF
>.|TRBJ2-7|TRBV30|once
TGTGCCTGGAGTCCGGGACAAGCCGGGTCCGAGCAGTACTTC
CAWSPGQAGSEQYF
>TRBD1|TRBJ2-5|TRBV28|.
TGTGCCAGCAGCCCTGGGACAGGCGGAGTACAGTACTTC
CASSPGTGGVQYF
>TRBD1|TRBJ2-7|TRBV20-1|.
TGCAGTGCTAGTGAGACAGGGGCCCCCTACGAGCAGTACTTC
CSASETGAPYEQYF
>TRBD2|TRBJ2-1|TRBV6-2/TRBV6-3|.
TGTGCCAGCAGCGATGGACTAGCGGGGGGAGACAATGAGCAGTTCTTC
CASSDGLAGGDNEQFF
>.|TRBJ1-1|TRBV30|.
TGTGCCTGGAGGCGTGCGGGAGGTGAAGCTTTCTTT
CAWRRAGGEAFF
>.|TRBJ2-7|TRBV13|.
TGTGCCAGCAGCTTAGGTCAGGGGAGATACGAGCAGTACTTC
CASSLGQGRYEQYF
>TRBD1|TRBJ1-4|TRBV5-4|.
TGTGCCAGCAGCTCCGGGACAGGGAATGAAAAACTGTTTTTT
CASSSGTGNEKLFF
>TRBD2|TRBJ2-3|TRBV7-8|.
TGTGCCAGCAGCTATAGGTACACGGGGGGGGGCACAGATACGCAGTATTTT
CASSYRYTGGGTDTQYF
>TRBD1|TRBJ1-1|TRBV11-2|.
TGTGCCAGCAGCGTAAACAGGGGAAACACTGAAGCTTTCTTT
CASSVNRGNTEAFF
>TRBD1|TRBJ1-1|TRBV5-1|once
TGCGCCAGCAGCCTCCGGGACAGCACTGAAGCTTTCTTT
CASSLRDSTEAFF
>TRBD2|TRBJ2-3|TRBV4-2|.
TGTGCCAGCAGCCCCAGAAGCGGGGGATTCTCCACAGATACGCAGTATTTT
CASSPRSGGFSTDTQYF
>.|TRBJ1-5|TRBV5-8|.
TGTGCCAGCGAAGTGACGGCGGGGAACGGTGAGCCCCAGCATTTT
CASEVTAGNGEPQHF
>TRBD1|TRBJ1-4|TRBV6-6|.
TGTGCCAGCAGTACTCCTGACAGGGGTGAAAAACTGTTTTTT
CASSTPDRGEKLFF
>TRBD1|TRBJ1-5|TRBV6-2/TRBV6-3|.
TGTGCCAGCAGTCCAAGGACAGGGGGATTGGGGCAGCCCCAGCATTTT
CASSPRTGGLGQPQHF
>.|TRBJ1-6|TRBV7-8|.
TGTGCCAGCAGATCCGGGGGGAATTCACCCCTCCACTTT
CASRSGGNSPLHF
>TRBD1|TRBJ2-7|TRBV9|.
TGTGCCAGCAGCGTAGCCGGGACAGCAAACTACGAGCAGTACTTC
CASSVAGTANYEQYF
>TRBD1|TRBJ1-2|TRBV18|.
TGTGCCAGCTCACCACTAGACTTCGGGACAGAGGGCTACACCTTC
CASSPLDFGTEGYTF
>TRBD1|TRBJ1-2|TRBV29-1|.
TGCAGCGTCCAAGGACAGGGCCACTATGGCTACACCTTC
CSVQGQGHYGYTF
>.|TRBJ1-4|TRBV7-9|.
TGTGCCAGCAGCTTAGTACAACCAACTAATGAAAAACTGTTTTTT
CASSLVQPTNEKLFF
>.|TRBJ2-3|TRBV19|.
TGTGCCAGTAGTATCAGGTTTGGGGATACGCAGTATTTT
CASSIRFGDTQYF
>TRBD2|TRBJ2-3|TRBV29-1|.
TGCAGCGTTGAAAGGGGTAGCGGGGGGATCCAACCGCAGTATTTT
CSVERGSGGIQPQYF
>.|TRBJ2-2|TRBV2|.
TGTGCCAGCAGCGAACTAGAGTACACCGGGGAGCTGTTTTTT
CASSELEYTGELFF
>.|TRBJ1-1|TRBV11-2|.
TGTGCCAGCAGCTTAGAGGCGAGGTCACGCGTGGTGGACACTGAAGCTTTCTTT
CASSLEARSRVVDTEAFF
>TRBD1|TRBJ1-1|TRBV2|.
TGTGCCAGCAACCAGGGACAGAGAAACACTGAAGCTTTCTTT
CASNQGQRNTEAFF
>TRBD1|TRBJ1-2|TRBV14|.
TGTGCCAGCAGCCGAAACGACAGGGTGAGCTATGGCTACACCTTC
CASSRNDRVSYGYTF
>.|TRBJ2-7|TRBV2|.
TGTGCCAGCGGGCGCGGGATCGAGCAGTACTTC
CASGRGIEQYF
>.|TRBJ1-2|TRBV7-2|.
TGTGCCAGCAGCTCCAGGGGCAACTATGGCTACACCTTC
CASSSRGNYGYTF